The clone carrying this TCR beta chain has a count of ten or more. No antigen is known for it. CDR3 length equals 13 residues. Germline CDR1 ENHRY, CDR2 SYGVKD. V was trimmed by 4 bases and J by 0 bases, leaving 6 bases between them. The data originate from a study of T cell repertoires in cytomegalovirus infection. Study summary: Public TCR beta signatures indicated both CMV infection and matching HLA type. The study's findings and limits: HLA-C-restricted CMV clonotypes gave the most frequent clonotype in two of eight donors.

MiXCR was run by TCRdb on the reads, yielding one entry per CDR3 protein. The top ten hold roughly 10% of the sample, which has about 460,000 distinct CDR3 sequences, approximately 11% seen once. The source is a human donor in good health (CMV status not recorded). Some clones in this sample may be carry-over from other donors' samples. The genes are TRBV10-3 and TRBJ1-2; D is uncertain. Sample: PBMCs. The CDR3 DNA is TGTGCCATCAGTGTAGAACCTAACTATGGCTACACCTTC. This translates into CAISVEPNYGYTF.